This T cell receptor beta chain emerged from a study of blood T cell repertoires in COVID-19. Overall study: In each case, the material was cDNA or gDNA derived from T cells, B-cell-depleted T cells, or PBMCs.

This CDR3 region has 15 residues. J gave up 7 bases and V 4 bases, and 11 bases lay outside the gene matches. Germline-derived CDR1 and CDR2 are SGHDN and FVKESK. Authors' analysis steps: Estimates of nucleated cell counts were drawn from the amplification of reference gene primers. Sequenced by immunoSEQ multiplex PCR; TCRdb stores in-frame clones only, minus some. Clonal size and the V and J genes are those of that table, whereas D and trimming came from the DNA. The sample yields some 130,000 clones, roughly 76% seen once. Specimen: peripheral blood. This chain uses TRBV14 with TRBJ2-5; the match to TRBD1 covers 8 bases. The receptor comes from a man older than 75 with acute or convalescent COVID-19. CDR3 in amino acids: CASSRNDRGGVTQYF. The CDR3 nucleotides read TGTGCCAGCAGCCGAAACGACAGGGGAGGCGTGACCCAGTACTTC.